What follows describes a single T cell receptor (beta chain). Its antigen is undetermined. The sample is drawn from a study of CXCR3-negative and CXCR3-positive naive CD8 T cells. TRB cDNA was prepared as libraries by UMI-labeled 5' RACE. Reprocessing the 5' RACE reads, TCRdb reports a single entry for every CDR3 protein and omits DNA. The repertoire table contains roughly 28,000 distinct CDR3 sequences. Germline-derived CDR1 and CDR2 are DFQATT and SNEGSKA (reference sequence). The CDR3 is made up of 13 amino acids. The study's findings and limits: Most assays were run on fresh PBMCs (CXCR3 expression partially decreased after cryopreservation). Memory cells differed in TRBV-TRBJ usage, but naive CXCR3-negative and CXCR3-positive cells had similar usage.

The sequencing input was memory CD8+ T cells from blood. This rearrangement joins TRBV20-1 to TRBJ2-2; no DNA is available, so the TRBD1 call from TCRdb remains unchecked. The receptor was isolated from a human donor in good health. Some clones in this sample may be carry-over from other donors' samples. The CDR3 sequence is CSVARQNTGELFF.